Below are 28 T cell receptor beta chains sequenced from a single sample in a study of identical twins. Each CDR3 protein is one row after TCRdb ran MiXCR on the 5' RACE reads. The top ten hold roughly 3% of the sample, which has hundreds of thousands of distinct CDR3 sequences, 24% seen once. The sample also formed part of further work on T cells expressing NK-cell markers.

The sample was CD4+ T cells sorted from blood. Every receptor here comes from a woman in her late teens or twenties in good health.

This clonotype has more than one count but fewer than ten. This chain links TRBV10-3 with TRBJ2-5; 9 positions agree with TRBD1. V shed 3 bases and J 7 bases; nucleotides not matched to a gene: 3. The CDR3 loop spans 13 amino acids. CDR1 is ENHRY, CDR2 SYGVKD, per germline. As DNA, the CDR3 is TGTGCCATCAGTGACACGGGACAGGGGACCCAGTACTTC. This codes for CAISDTGQGTQYF.

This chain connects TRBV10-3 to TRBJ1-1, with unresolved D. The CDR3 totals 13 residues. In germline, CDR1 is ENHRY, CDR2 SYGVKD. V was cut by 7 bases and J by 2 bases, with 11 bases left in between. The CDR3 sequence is CAITLAPNTEAFF. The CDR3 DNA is TGTGCCATCACACTGGCCCCAAACACTGAAGCTTTCTTT.

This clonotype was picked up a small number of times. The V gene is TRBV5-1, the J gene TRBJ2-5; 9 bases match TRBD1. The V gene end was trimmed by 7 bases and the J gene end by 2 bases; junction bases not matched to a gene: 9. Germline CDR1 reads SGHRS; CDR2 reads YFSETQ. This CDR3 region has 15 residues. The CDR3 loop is CASGPLGQGQETQYF. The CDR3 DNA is TGCGCCAGCGGACCTCTGGGACAGGGTCAAGAGACCCAGTACTTC.

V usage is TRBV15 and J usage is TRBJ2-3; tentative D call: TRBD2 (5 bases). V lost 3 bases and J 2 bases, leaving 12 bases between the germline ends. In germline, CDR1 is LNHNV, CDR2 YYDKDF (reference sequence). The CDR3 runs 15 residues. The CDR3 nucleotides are TGTGCCACCAGCAGGGACTTTTCCACCACAGATACGCAGTATTTT. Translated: CATSRDFSTTDTQYF.

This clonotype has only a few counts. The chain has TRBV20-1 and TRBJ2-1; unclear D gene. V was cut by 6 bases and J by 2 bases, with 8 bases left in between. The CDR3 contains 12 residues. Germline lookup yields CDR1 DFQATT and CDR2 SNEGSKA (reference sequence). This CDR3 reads CSARPTYNEQFF. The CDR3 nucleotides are TGCAGTGCACGCCCTACCTACAATGAGCAGTTCTTC.

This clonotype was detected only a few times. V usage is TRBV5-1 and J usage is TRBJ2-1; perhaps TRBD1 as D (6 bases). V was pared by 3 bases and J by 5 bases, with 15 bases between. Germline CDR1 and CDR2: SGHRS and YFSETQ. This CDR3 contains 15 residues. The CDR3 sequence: CASSSPRTANNEQFF. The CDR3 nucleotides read TGCGCCAGCAGCTCCCCGAGGACAGCCAACAATGAGCAGTTCTTC.

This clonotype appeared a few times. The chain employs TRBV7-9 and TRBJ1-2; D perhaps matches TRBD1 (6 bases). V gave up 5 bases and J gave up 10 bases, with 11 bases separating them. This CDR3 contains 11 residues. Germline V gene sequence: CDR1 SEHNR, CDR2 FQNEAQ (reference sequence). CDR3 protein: CASSRQEAYTF. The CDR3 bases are TGTGCCAGCAGCCGACAGGAGGCCTACACCTTC. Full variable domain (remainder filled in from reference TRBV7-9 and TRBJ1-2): DTGVSQNPRHKITKRGQNVTFRCDPISEHNRLYWYRQTLGQGPEFLTYFQNEAQLEKSRLLSDRFSAERPKGSFSTLEIQRTEQGDSAMYLCASSRQEAYTFGSGTRLTVV.

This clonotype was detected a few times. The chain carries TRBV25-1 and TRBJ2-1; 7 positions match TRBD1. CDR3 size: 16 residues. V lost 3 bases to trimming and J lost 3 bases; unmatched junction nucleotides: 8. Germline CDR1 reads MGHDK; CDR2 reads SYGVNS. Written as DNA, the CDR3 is TGTGCCAGCAGTGACTCCACAGGGGCGGACTACAATGAGCAGTTCTTC. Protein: CASSDSTGADYNEQFF.

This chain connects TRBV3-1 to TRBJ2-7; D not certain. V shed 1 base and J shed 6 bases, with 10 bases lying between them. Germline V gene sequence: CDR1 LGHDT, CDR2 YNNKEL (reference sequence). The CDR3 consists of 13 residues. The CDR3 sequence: CASSQVPSLEQYF. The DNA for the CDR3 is TGTGCCAGCAGCCAAGTCCCAAGCCTCGAGCAGTACTTC.

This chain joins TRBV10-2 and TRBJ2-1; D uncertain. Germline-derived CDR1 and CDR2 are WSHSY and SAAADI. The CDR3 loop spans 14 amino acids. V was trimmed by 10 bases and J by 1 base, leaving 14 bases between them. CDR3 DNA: TGCGCCACCTCAAGAGAGCTATCCTACAATGAGCAGTTCTTC. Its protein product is CATSRELSYNEQFF.

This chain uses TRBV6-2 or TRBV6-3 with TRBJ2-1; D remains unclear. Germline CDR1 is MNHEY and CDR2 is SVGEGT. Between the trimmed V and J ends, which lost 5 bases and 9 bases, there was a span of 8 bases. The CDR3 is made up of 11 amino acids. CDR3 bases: TGTGCCAGCAGTGCGGTTCGTGAGCAGTTCTTC. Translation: CASSAVREQFF.

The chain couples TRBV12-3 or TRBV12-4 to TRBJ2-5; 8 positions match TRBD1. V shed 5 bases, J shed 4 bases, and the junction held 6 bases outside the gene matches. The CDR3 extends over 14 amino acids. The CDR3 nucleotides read TGTGCCAGCAGTACTACAGGGGGTGGAGAGACCCAGTACTTC. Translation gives CASSTTGGGETQYF.

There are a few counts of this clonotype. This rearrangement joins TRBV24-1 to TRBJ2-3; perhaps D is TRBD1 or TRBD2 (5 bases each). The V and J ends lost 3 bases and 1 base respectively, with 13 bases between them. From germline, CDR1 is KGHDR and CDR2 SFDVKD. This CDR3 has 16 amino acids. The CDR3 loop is CATSDPGTSGTDTQYF. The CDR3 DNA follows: TGTGCCACCAGTGATCCAGGGACGAGCGGCACAGATACGCAGTATTTT.

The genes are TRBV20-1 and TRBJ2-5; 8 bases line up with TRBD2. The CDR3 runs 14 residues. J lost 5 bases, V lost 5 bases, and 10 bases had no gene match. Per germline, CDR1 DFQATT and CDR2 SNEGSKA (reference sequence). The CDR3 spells CSAPSLAGQETQYF. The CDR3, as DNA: TGCAGTGCTCCGAGCTTAGCGGGGCAGGAGACCCAGTACTTC.

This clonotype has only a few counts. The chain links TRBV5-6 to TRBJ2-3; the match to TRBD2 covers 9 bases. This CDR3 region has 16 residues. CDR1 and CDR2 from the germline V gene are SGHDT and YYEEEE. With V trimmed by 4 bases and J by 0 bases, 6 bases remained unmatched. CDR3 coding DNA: TGTGCCAGCAGCGAAAGCGGGAGGCCGAGCACAGATACGCAGTATTTT. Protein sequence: CASSESGRPSTDTQYF.

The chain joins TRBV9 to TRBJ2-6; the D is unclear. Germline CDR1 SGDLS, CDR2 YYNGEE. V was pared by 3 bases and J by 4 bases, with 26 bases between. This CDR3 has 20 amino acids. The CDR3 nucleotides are TGTGCCAGCAGCGACCCATCGCCCGGACGCTTAAAGCCCGGGGCCAACGTCCTGACTTTC. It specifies CASSDPSPGRLKPGANVLTF. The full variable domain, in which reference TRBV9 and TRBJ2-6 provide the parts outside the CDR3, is DSGVTQTPKHLITATGQRVTLRCSPRSGDLSVYWYQQSLDQGLQFLIQYYNGEERAKGNILERFSAQQFPDLHSELNLSSLELGDSALYFCASSDPSPGRLKPGANVLTFGAGSRLTVL.

This chain's CDR3 is CASSYIASPLHF. CDR3 DNA sequence: TGTGCCAGCAGTTATATAGCTTCACCCCTCCACTTT. The rearrangement uses TRBV12-3 or TRBV12-4 and TRBJ1-6; D gene uncertain. Trimming shortened V by 4 bases and J by 9 bases, and 7 bases separated the two germline ends. The CDR3 has 12 amino acids.

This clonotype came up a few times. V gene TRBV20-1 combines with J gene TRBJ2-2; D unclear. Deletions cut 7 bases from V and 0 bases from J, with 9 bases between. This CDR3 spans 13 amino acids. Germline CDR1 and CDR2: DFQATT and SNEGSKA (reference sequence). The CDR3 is CSGKRTNTGELFF. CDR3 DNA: TGCAGTGGAAAGAGGACGAACACCGGGGAGCTGTTTTTT.

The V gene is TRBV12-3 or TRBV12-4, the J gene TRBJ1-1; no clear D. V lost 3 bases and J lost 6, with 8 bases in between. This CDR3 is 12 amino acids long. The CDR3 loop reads CASSFTGSEAFF. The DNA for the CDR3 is TGTGCCAGCAGTTTTACCGGGTCTGAAGCTTTCTTT.

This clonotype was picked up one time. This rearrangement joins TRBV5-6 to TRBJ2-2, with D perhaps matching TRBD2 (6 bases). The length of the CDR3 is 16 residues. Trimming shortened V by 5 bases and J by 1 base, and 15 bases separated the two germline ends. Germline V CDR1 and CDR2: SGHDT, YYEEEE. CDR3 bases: TGTGCCAGCAGACCCCTGGGAGGTGGGAACACCGGGGAGCTGTTTTTT. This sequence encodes CASRPLGGGNTGELFF.

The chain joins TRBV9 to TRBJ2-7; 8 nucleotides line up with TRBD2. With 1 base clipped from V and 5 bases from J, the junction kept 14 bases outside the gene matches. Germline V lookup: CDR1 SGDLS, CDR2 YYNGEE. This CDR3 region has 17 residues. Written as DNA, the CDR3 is TGTGCCAGCAGCGTATCAGCGGGAGTACCCATAGGGAACGAGCAGTACTTC. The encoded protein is CASSVSAGVPIGNEQYF.

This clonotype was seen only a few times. The chain's CDR3 is CSASLGALAEAFF. In DNA form, the CDR3 reads TGCAGTGCTAGCTTAGGGGCTCTGGCTGAAGCTTTCTTT. V is TRBV20-1 and J is TRBJ1-1; a weak D match, TRBD1 (5 bases). Germline V lookup: CDR1 DFQATT, CDR2 SNEGSKA (reference sequence). CDR3 length: 13 residues. Trimming left V 3 bases short and J 6 bases short, with 14 bases between.

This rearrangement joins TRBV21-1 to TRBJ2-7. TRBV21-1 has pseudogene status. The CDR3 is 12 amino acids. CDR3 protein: CASQAPFYEQYF. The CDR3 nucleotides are TGTGCCAGCCAGGCTCCCTTCTACGAGCAGTACTTC.

CDR3 protein: CSVVAGGPGNTQYF. In nucleotides, the CDR3 is TGCAGCGTTGTTGCGGGAGGGCCTGGAAATACGCAGTATTTT. The chain combines TRBV29-1 with TRBJ2-3, with 9 bases fitting TRBD2. The CDR3 covers 14 residues. With 4 bases clipped from V and 7 bases from J, the junction kept 9 bases outside the gene matches. The germline CDR1 and CDR2 sequences are SQVTM and ANQGSEA.

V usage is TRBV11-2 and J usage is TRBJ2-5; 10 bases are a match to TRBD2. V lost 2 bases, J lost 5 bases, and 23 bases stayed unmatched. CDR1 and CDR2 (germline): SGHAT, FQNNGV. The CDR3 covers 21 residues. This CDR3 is CASSLLIRGASGRSFEETQYF. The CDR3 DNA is TGTGCCAGCAGCTTACTGATCAGGGGGGCTAGCGGGAGATCATTTGAGGAGACCCAGTACTTC.

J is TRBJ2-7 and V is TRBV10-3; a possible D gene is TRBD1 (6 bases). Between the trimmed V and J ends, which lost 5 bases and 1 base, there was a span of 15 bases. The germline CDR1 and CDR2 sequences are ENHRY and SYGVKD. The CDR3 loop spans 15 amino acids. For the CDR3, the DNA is TGTGCCATCAGTAGTGGGGGCTTAATTTCCTACGAGCAGTACTTC. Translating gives CAISSGGLISYEQYF.

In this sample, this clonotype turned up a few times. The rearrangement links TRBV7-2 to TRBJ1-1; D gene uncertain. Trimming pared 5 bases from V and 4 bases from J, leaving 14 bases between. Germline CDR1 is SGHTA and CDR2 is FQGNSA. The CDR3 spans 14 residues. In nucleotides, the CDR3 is TGTGCCAGCAGCCCCGCATGGGAAGCCACTGAAGCTTTCTTT. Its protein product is CASSPAWEATEAFF.

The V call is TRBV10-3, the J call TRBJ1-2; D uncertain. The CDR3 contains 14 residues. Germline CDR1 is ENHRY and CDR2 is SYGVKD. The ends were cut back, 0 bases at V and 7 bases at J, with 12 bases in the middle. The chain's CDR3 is CAISESPSRVGYTF. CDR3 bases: TGTGCCATCAGTGAGTCGCCCAGCCGGGTTGGCTACACCTTC.